This T cell receptor beta chain originates from a study of blood T cell repertoires in COVID-19 (dated by TCRdb to 2020 to 2021). Study-level background: Samples covering the acute and convalescent phases of COVID-19 were provided by collaborators in the United States, Italy and Spain. The prospective study material was composed of cDNA or gDNA derived from T cells, B-cell-depleted T cells, or PBMCs. The dataset comprised deeply sampled blood TCRbeta repertoires from subjects exposed to, actively infected with, or recovered from COVID-19. The repertoires were released in a freely available public database meant as a resource for research on the immune response to SARS-CoV-2. Samples were obtained from the ongoing ImmuneRACE study (first 160 participants) and from about 1,300 subjects provided by 6 global collaborators. Sample metadata almost always included a de-identified subject ID, COVID-19 status, age in years and sex. Where HLA class I and class II types were available, the types were taken from metadata supplied by the sample provider, not from assay-based typing. The investigation overall reported the following: Clinical and demographic metadata were provided uncurated, with the amount varying by source and participant.

Another Seattle source contributed samples from volunteer blood donors who had recovered from COVID-19. Whole blood was collected in K2EDTA tubes by collaborating institutions according to the institutions' own protocols. For TCRbeta analysis, collaborator samples were shipped as frozen whole blood, as isolated PBMCs, or as DNA extracted from either sample type. The table lists this clone with a few counts. No cognate antigen has been identified for it. No qualities accompany the bases; no much larger clone lies one base away. The CDR3 contains 15 residues, cysteine and phenylalanine counted. Only the CDR3 region is kept as DNA, spanning 45 bases read in frame from base 1. According to the germline V gene, CDR1 reads SQVTM and CDR2 reads ANQGSEA. V gives up 6 bases and J gives up 6 bases, and the segment between their germline ends measures 23 bases. TCRbeta CDR3 regions were amplified from genomic DNA by means of the immunoSEQ Assay, a bias-controlled multiplex PCR. On the authors' methods: Within the assay, amplification of reference gene primers was used to estimate how many nucleated cells each sample contained. Sequence reads were collapsed and filtered to measure the absolute abundance of every unique TCRbeta CDR3 rearrangement. For each sample, productive Simpson clonality was calculated as the square root of Simpson's diversity index across productive rearrangements. What TCRdb holds here is the immuneACCESS table cut down to in-frame rearrangements. Part of the clones is not present; checked against another copy, under half of the missing clones reflect an unresolved V gene, and the others are unexplained. V and J calls and clone size are copied from that table; D and trimming were computed from the DNA. This sample gives some 250,000 clones in total; 80% to 90% of them show up just once. About 2% of the sample is in the top ten clones.

The rearrangement joined TRBV29-1 to TRBJ1-1; a weak D assignment points to TRBD1 (5 bases agree). The receptor's source is a man between 25 and 39 years old who had recovered from COVID-19. Sequencing used peripheral blood. The DNA reads as follows: TGCAGCGTACCGCCTCGGGGCGTGGAGGGCGCTGAAGCTTTCTTT. The translation is CSVPPRGVEGAEAFF.